These T cell receptor beta chains were read from a single sample in a study of T cells in Graves' hyperthyroidism and ophthalmopathy. TCRdb itself ran the multiplex PCR reads through MiXCR, one entry per CDR3 protein. Here the sample spans 730,000 or so distinct CDR3 sequences, roughly a sixth being singletons. The sequenced sample consisted of blood. The receptors were gathered from a woman between 45 and 65 years old with Graves' hyperthyroidism that later progressed to Graves' ophthalmopathy. The CDR3 runs from the conserved cysteine through the conserved F or W. Fields, in order: clone size, V gene, J gene, D gene, CDR3 DNA, CDR3 protein. The D gene is left open where the match is weak. Only part of the rows carry a size: once, few, many, or a class if the clone is expanded.

>many|TRBV27|TRBJ2-1|.
TGTGCCAGCAGCGTGGGGGTCGGGGACTATGAGCAGTTCTTC
CASSVGVGDYEQFF
>.|TRBV5-5|TRBJ1-1|.
TGCGCCAGCAGCCAACAGGGTTTCACTGAAGCTTTCTTT
CASSQQGFTEAFF
>few|TRBV14|TRBJ2-7|TRBD2
TGTGCCAGCAGGCAATTAAAGCGGGGGCCTACCTACGAGCAGTACTTC
CASRQLKRGPTYEQYF
>.|TRBV30|TRBJ1-4|.
TGTGCCTGGAGTGTTGGGCGAGAAAAACTGTTTTTT
CAWSVGREKLFF
>few|TRBV13|TRBJ2-5|TRBD1
TGTGCCAGCAGCTTAGGAGGGACAGGGGCGTACTTC
CASSLGGTGAYF
>few|TRBV12-3/TRBV12-4|TRBJ2-3|TRBD2
TGTGCCAGCAGGGATACCGGGACGGGAGGAGATACGCAGTATTTT
CASRDTGTGGDTQYF
>.|TRBV3-1|TRBJ2-5|TRBD2
TGTGCCAGCAGCCAAGAAACGGCGGGGGGCTGGGAGACCCAGTACTTC
CASSQETAGGWETQYF
>many|TRBV12-3/TRBV12-4|TRBJ2-7|.
TGTGCCAGCAGTTCAAGTCTCTCCTACGAGCAGTACTTC
CASSSSLSYEQYF
>.|TRBV11-2|TRBJ2-1|.
TGTGCCAGCGCGCCGGATGGAGGGAGCTCCTACAATGAGCAGTTCTTC
CASAPDGGSSYNEQFF
>many|TRBV5-1|TRBJ1-2|.
TGCGCCAGCAGCTTGATTAACGGTGGCTACACCTTC
CASSLINGGYTF
>many|TRBV12-3/TRBV12-4|TRBJ2-5|.
TGTGCCAGCAGTTTAGAAAGGGGGTTGCCGGAGACCCAGTACTTC
CASSLERGLPETQYF
>.|TRBV19|TRBJ1-5|.
TGTGCCAGCGAGGACAGTTATCAGCCCCAGCATTTT
CASEDSYQPQHF
>many|TRBV10-3|TRBJ2-7|.
TGTGCCATCAGTGAGTCAGCAGGACTCGAGCAGTACTTC
CAISESAGLEQYF
>few|TRBV29-1|TRBJ2-7|TRBD1
TGCAGCGTTGGTGTAGCAGGGGGCTCCTACGAGCAGTACTTC
CSVGVAGGSYEQYF
>few|TRBV2|TRBJ2-5|.
TGTGCCAGCGACTCTGGGACCCAAGAGACCCAGTACTTC
CASDSGTQETQYF
>.|TRBV5-6|TRBJ2-5|.
TGTGCCAGCACCAGGGTCGGATGGATGTTCCAAGAGACCCAGTACTTC
CASTRVGWMFQETQYF
>many|TRBV7-3|TRBJ2-1|.
TGTGCCAGCAGCTTAGTAGGTAACAATGAGCAGTTCTTC
CASSLVGNNEQFF
>many|TRBV7-2|TRBJ2-2|TRBD2
TGTGCCAGCACCTTTGGGGGGGGGTTGTTCGCGAACACCGGGGAGCTGTTTTTT
CASTFGGGLFANTGELFF
>few|TRBV19|TRBJ1-2|.
TGTGCCAGTACCAGGGGCAAAACGGATGGCTACACCTTC
CASTRGKTDGYTF
>few|TRBV27|TRBJ2-3|.
TGTGCCAGCATAGGCCAGGGCACAGATACGCAGTATTTT
CASIGQGTDTQYF
>many|TRBV7-8|TRBJ1-1|.
TGTGCCAGCGGCGGGGTGGGGACTGAAGCTTTCTTT
CASGGVGTEAFF
>.|TRBV2|TRBJ2-6|TRBD2
TGTGCCAGCAGAGGGACTAGCGTAAACTCTGGGGCCAACGTCCTGACTTTC
CASRGTSVNSGANVLTF
>many|TRBV30|TRBJ1-1|.
TGTGCCTGGAGTGGGGGGGGCACTGAAGCTTTCTTT
CAWSGGGTEAFF
>.|TRBV3-1|TRBJ2-1|TRBD2
TGTGCCAGCAGCCAAGATGGGAGGGAGAGCTCCTACAATGAGCAGTTCTTC
CASSQDGRESSYNEQFF
>.|TRBV5-8|TRBJ1-3|.
TGTGCCAGCAGCGCCGCTGGAAGGATCTCTGGAAACACCATATATTTT
CASSAAGRISGNTIYF
>many|TRBV13|TRBJ2-7|TRBD2
TGTGCCAGCAGTCCCGACCTGGGAGGGTCCTACGAGCAGTACTTC
CASSPDLGGSYEQYF
>few|TRBV5-5|TRBJ1-2|TRBD1
TGTGCCAGCAGCTCGACAGGGTTCCCTAACTATGGCTACACCTTC
CASSSTGFPNYGYTF
>many|TRBV30|TRBJ2-7|.
TGTGCCTGGAGAATAGACATATCCAACGAGCAGTACTTC
CAWRIDISNEQYF
>.|TRBV5-1|TRBJ1-2|TRBD1
TGCGCCAGCAGCTCGACAGGGGGCGAGAGCAATGGCTACACCTTC
CASSSTGGESNGYTF
>many|TRBV20-1|TRBJ2-6|.
TGCAGTGCTAGACGGAACTCACGCTCTGGGGCCAACGTCCTGACTTTC
CSARRNSRSGANVLTF
>many|TRBV6-1|TRBJ2-7|.
TGTGCCAGCAGTTCTGGACAGTCGAGCTCCTACGAGCAGTACTTC
CASSSGQSSSYEQYF
>many|TRBV30|TRBJ2-2|.
TGTGCCTGGAGTGAACGCGCGAACACCGGGGAGCTGTTTTTT
CAWSERANTGELFF
>.|TRBV20-1|TRBJ2-5|.
TGCAGTGCCGGGGCACAGAGACAAGAGACCCAGTACTTC
CSAGAQRQETQYF
>.|TRBV19|TRBJ2-3|TRBD2
TGTGCCAGTAGTATGAATAGCGGGGGGGCCCCCGCAGATACGCAGTATTTT
CASSMNSGGAPADTQYF
>few|TRBV20-1|TRBJ1-5|.
TGCAGTGCCATCCACAGGATAGGCAATCAGCCCCAGCATTTT
CSAIHRIGNQPQHF
>many|TRBV3-1|TRBJ1-1|.
TGTGCCAGCAGCCCTTCGTGGGGGCCAACTGAAGCTTTCTTT
CASSPSWGPTEAFF
>few|TRBV5-8|TRBJ1-4|TRBD1
TGTGCCAGCAGCTGGGACAGGGGTGTTGAAAAACTGTTTTTT
CASSWDRGVEKLFF
>few|TRBV2|TRBJ2-1|TRBD2
TGTGCCAGCAGTGAGGGGCGAGCGGGGGGTTCTGTGCAGTTCTTC
CASSEGRAGGSVQFF
>many|TRBV18|TRBJ1-1|TRBD1
TGTGCCAGCTCACCCGAGGGACAGGGGTTACAGGACACTGAAGCTTTCTTT
CASSPEGQGLQDTEAFF
>.|TRBV7-9|TRBJ2-7|.
TGTGCCAGCAGCCCGCCCGGGATCGAGCAGTACTTC
CASSPPGIEQYF
>few|TRBV20-1|TRBJ1-2|TRBD1
TGCAGTGCCCGAAGGAGAGGTTGGACAGGGGAGGTCTATGGCTACACCTTC
CSARRRGWTGEVYGYTF
>.|TRBV12-3/TRBV12-4|TRBJ2-2|.
TGTGCCAGCAGCCCCCTATTGTCCGGGCAGAACACCGGGGAGCTGTTTTTT
CASSPLLSGQNTGELFF
>many|TRBV11-2|TRBJ1-1|TRBD1
TGTGCCAGCAGCTTTGGGACAGGAAACACTGAAGCTTTCTTT
CASSFGTGNTEAFF
>few|TRBV11-2|TRBJ2-4|.
TGTGCCAGCAGCCCGGGCCTGGCCAAAAACATTCAGTACTTC
CASSPGLAKNIQYF
>.|TRBV3-1|TRBJ2-7|TRBD2
TGTGCCAGCAGCCGAGCGAGGACTAGCGGGGGGGCTCATGAGCAGTACTTC
CASSRARTSGGAHEQYF
>few|TRBV15|TRBJ2-1|.
TGTGCCACCAGCAGAAAAGGTAGTAACAATGAGCAGTTCTTC
CATSRKGSNNEQFF
>.|TRBV12-3/TRBV12-4|TRBJ1-2|.
TGTGCCAGCAGCGCCCAGACATATAACTATGGCTACACCTTC
CASSAQTYNYGYTF
>many|TRBV20-1|TRBJ1-1|.
TGCAGTGCTAGCCGGAGTGTGAACACTGAAGCTTTCTTT
CSASRSVNTEAFF
>many|TRBV19|TRBJ1-1|.
TGTGCCAGTGAGAGGCTCCAGGGGTACCCAAACACTGAAGCTTTCTTT
CASERLQGYPNTEAFF
>.|TRBV5-4|TRBJ2-1|TRBD1
TGTGCCAGCAGCCTGGGACAGGGTAGGTTCTTC
CASSLGQGRFF
>many|TRBV18|TRBJ2-1|.
TGTGCCAGCTCACCAGGATTTTCCTACAATGAGCAGTTCTTC
CASSPGFSYNEQFF